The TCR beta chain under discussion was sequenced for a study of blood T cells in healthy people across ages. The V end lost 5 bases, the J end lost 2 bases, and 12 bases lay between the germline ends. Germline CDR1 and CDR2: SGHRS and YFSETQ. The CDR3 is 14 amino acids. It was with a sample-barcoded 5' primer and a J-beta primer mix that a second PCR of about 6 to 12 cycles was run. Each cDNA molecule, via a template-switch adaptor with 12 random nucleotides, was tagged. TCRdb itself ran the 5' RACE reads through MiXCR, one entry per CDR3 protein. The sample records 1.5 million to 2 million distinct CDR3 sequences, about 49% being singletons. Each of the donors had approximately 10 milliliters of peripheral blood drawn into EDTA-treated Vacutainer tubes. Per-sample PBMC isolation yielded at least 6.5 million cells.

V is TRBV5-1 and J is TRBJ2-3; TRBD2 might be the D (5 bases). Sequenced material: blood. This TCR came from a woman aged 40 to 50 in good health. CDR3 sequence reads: CASSQASFTDTQYF. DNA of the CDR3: TGCGCCAGCAGTCAGGCTAGCTTCACAGATACGCAGTATTTT.